The rows below give T cell receptor beta chains drawn from one sample of a study of shared clonotypes between healthy human individuals. TCRdb keeps only in-frame clones here, not all; method: immunoSEQ multiplex PCR. The data hold a few million clones, with approximately 96% observed a single time. Sequencing was done on a sample of naive CD4+ T cells sorted from blood. Receptors were obtained from a man younger than 35 in good health. The CDR3 runs from the conserved cysteine through the conserved F or W. A D gene is named only where the DNA matches it firmly. Expanded clones are given a class, and other clones once, few, many or no size at all.

TRBJ2-5,once,TRBV5-6,NA,TGTGCCAGCTCTTTTGGGGAGACCCAGTACTTC,CASSFGETQYF
TRBJ2-7,NA,TRBV5-5,NA,TGTGCCAGCAGCTTTGAGGCGCTGTCTAACTACGAGCAGTACTTC,CASSFEALSNYEQYF
TRBJ1-4,NA,TRBV7-9,NA,TGTGCCAGCAGCTTCGCTGAAGGTTTCACTAATGAAAAACTGTTTTTT,CASSFAEGFTNEKLFF
TRBJ2-2,NA,TRBV11-3,NA,TGTGCCAGCAGCCCGTCCTTTGGGACGAACACCGGGGAGCTGTTTTTT,CASSPSFGTNTGELFF
TRBJ1-6,few,TRBV6-6,TRBD1,TGTGCCAGCATCACGGGGACAGGGCCTTCACCCCTCCACTTT,CASITGTGPSPLHF
TRBJ2-6,once,TRBV18,NA,TGTGCCAGCTCACTCACGACCAGCCCCGGGGCCAACGTCCTGACTTTC,CASSLTTSPGANVLTF
TRBJ1-2,NA,TRBV10-3,NA,TGTGCCATCAGTACCCAGGGGAACTATGGCTACACCTTC,CAISTQGNYGYTF
TRBJ1-1,once,TRBV9,NA,TGTGCCAGCAGCGTAAACACGAACACTGAAGCTTTCTTT,CASSVNTNTEAFF
TRBJ1-5,NA,TRBV5-1,NA,TGCGCCAGCAGCTTGGGTCCCGCTCCGCCTGTTCAGCCCCAGCATTTT,CASSLGPAPPVQPQHF
TRBJ2-2,NA,TRBV9,TRBD1,TGTGCCAGCACCCTTTCCGGGACAGCGAACACCGGGGAGCTGTTTTTT,CASTLSGTANTGELFF
TRBJ2-1,NA,TRBV14,TRBD1,TGTGCCAGCAGCCAAATCGACGGGACAGGGACAGCCAATGAGCAGTTCTTC,CASSQIDGTGTANEQFF
TRBJ2-2,NA,TRBV19,NA,TGTGCCAGTAGTATTACCCCCCCAGGCGGGGAGCTGTTTTTT,CASSITPPGGELFF
TRBJ2-1,NA,TRBV7-2,NA,TGTGCCAGCAGCCGAGAGGGACGCGGAGGAGAGCAGTTCTTC,CASSREGRGGEQFF
TRBJ1-6,NA,TRBV7-9,TRBD1,TGTGCCAGCAGCTACTCACAGGGGAATCTTAATTCACCCCTCCACTTT,CASSYSQGNLNSPLHF
TRBJ1-5,NA,TRBV5-1,NA,TGCGCCAGCAGCCGGGTTCGTGACAATCAGCCCCAGCATTTT,CASSRVRDNQPQHF
TRBJ2-3,NA,TRBV4-1,NA,TGCGCCAGCAGCCAAGATATCCCGCAACGGCAGTTCACAGATACGCAGTATTTT,CASSQDIPQRQFTDTQYF
TRBJ1-1,NA,TRBV14,TRBD1,TGTGCCAGCAGCCAAGAAAATCAGGGGGGAGGAAGCATGGGGACTGAAGCTTTCTTT,CASSQENQGGGSMGTEAFF
TRBJ2-7,NA,TRBV18,NA,TGTGCCAGCTCACGAGAGGGCTTCTCCTACGAGCAGTACTTC,CASSREGFSYEQYF
TRBJ1-4,NA,TRBV25-1,TRBD1,TGTGCCAGCAGTGCCAGGGGGCTGGGGGAAAAACTGTTTTTT,CASSARGLGEKLFF
TRBJ1-5,once,TRBV2,NA,TGTGCCAGCAAGGGAGTGAGGGACCGAGATCAGCCCCAGCATTTT,CASKGVRDRDQPQHF
TRBJ2-7,NA,TRBV6-5,NA,TGTGCCAGCAGCTACAGGCCTTCCTACGAGCAGTACTTC,CASSYRPSYEQYF
TRBJ2-5,NA,TRBV7-7,NA,TGTGCTAGCAGCCGGGACTCCCGAGAGACCCAGTACTTC,CASSRDSRETQYF
TRBJ1-2,few,TRBV6-5,NA,TGTGCCAGCAGTTCCGTACTCTTGGGAACTGGTGGCTACACCTTC,CASSSVLLGTGGYTF
TRBJ1-1,NA,TRBV7-9,NA,TGTGCCAGCGGAATACAGGACACTGAAGCTTTCTTT,CASGIQDTEAFF
TRBJ2-3,NA,TRBV6-5,TRBD1,TGTGCCAGCAGTCTTGACAGGGGGACAGATACGCAGTATTTT,CASSLDRGTDTQYF
TRBJ2-1,NA,TRBV6-6,NA,TGTGCCAGCAGTTACTCGGCCAGAGAGCAGTTCTTC,CASSYSAREQFF
TRBJ1-2,NA,TRBV29-1,NA,TGCAGCGTTGAACGGGGGGGGCATGGCTACACCTTC,CSVERGGHGYTF
TRBJ1-1,NA,TRBV29-1,NA,TGCAGCGCAGACAGGAACACTGAAGCTTTCTTT,CSADRNTEAFF
TRBJ1-6,NA,TRBV6-1,NA,TGTGCCAGCAGTGTCGGGTTTAACTCCTATAATTCACCCCTCCACTTT,CASSVGFNSYNSPLHF
TRBJ2-3,NA,TRBV5-1,TRBD2,TGCGCCAGCAGCTCGGGGACTAGTCCAGATACGCAGTATTTT,CASSSGTSPDTQYF
TRBJ2-7,NA,TRBV4-1,NA,TGCGCCAGCAGCCAAGGTGGGACCGTGCGAGAGCAGTACTTC,CASSQGGTVREQYF
TRBJ2-7,NA,TRBV19,TRBD1,TGTGCCAGTAGCCACACCGGGACAGACTACGAGCAGTACTTC,CASSHTGTDYEQYF
TRBJ2-3,NA,TRBV29-1,NA,TGCAGCGTTGTCTCACATTACACAGATACGCAGTATTTT,CSVVSHYTDTQYF
TRBJ1-6,NA,TRBV6-1,NA,TGTGCCAGCAGTGAAGCGATATTTAGCTCCTATAATTCACCCCTCCACTTT,CASSEAIFSSYNSPLHF
TRBJ1-1,NA,TRBV19,NA,TGTGCCAGTAGGAACTTGAACACTGAAGCTTTCTTT,CASRNLNTEAFF
TRBJ1-1,NA,TRBV4-1,NA,TGCGCCAGCAGCCAAGGACTTCTGAGAGGGCAGACTGAAGCTTTCTTT,CASSQGLLRGQTEAFF
TRBJ2-7,once,TRBV5-1,NA,TGCGCCAGCAGCTTGGAGGCAGGCGAACGAGCATGGCAGTACTTC,CASSLEAGERAWQYF
TRBJ2-4,NA,TRBV7-2,NA,TGTGCCAGCAGCCCCAGGGCCGGACCCCAAAACATTCAGTACTTC,CASSPRAGPQNIQYF
TRBJ2-7,NA,TRBV10-3,TRBD2,TGTGCCACCGGGACTAGCGGGAGTCTCGCCTACGAGCAGTACTTC,CATGTSGSLAYEQYF
TRBJ2-5,NA,TRBV2,NA,TGTGCCAGCAACGTCGGGGAGACCCAGTACTTC,CASNVGETQYF